The sequence of this TCR beta chain was determined in a study of shared clonotypes between healthy human individuals. The study's findings and limits: Memory subsets generally showed lower estimated richness than naive subsets.

As to this clone: Its specificity is not known.

Positively selected for CCR7, the CD45RO-negative cells used as naive CD8 cells excluded terminally differentiated effector memory CD45RA+ cells. V was clipped by 3 bases and J by 5 bases, with 12 bases between them. In germline, CDR1 is LNHDA, CDR2 SQIVND (reference sequence). This CDR3 has 14 residues. Clones were read by immunoSEQ multiplex PCR, and TCRdb kept only the in-frame ones, dropping some. The table has about 2.1 million clones, approximately 94% seen once. Sequenced input: naive CD8+ T cells from PBMCs. This TCR derives from a man between 18 and 35 years old in good health. Some clones in this sample may be carry-over from other donors' samples. This sequence joins TRBV19 and TRBJ2-3; D might be TRBD2 (6 bases). Here the CDR3 reads CASSMSGVVDTQYF. In DNA, the CDR3 is TGTGCCAGTAGTATGTCGGGAGTCGTAGATACGCAGTATTTT.